This TCR beta chain was captured by sequencing in a study of regulatory T cells in long-lasting Graves disease. Combining iRepertoire HTBI primers with Arm-PCR of CDR3 regions, the authors built TCR beta libraries. TCRdb itself ran the multiplex PCR reads through MiXCR, one entry per CDR3 protein. The sample records some 500,000 distinct CDR3 sequences, approximately 16% being singletons. Time point denoted: newly diagnosed GD, antithyroid drugs for less than 3 months. RNA extracted from PBMCs served as the sequencing template. Each patient gave around 9.7 milliliters of EDTA-anticoagulated peripheral blood. This clonotype showed up many times. These sequences were also reported in another study, on T cells in Graves' hyperthyroidism and ophthalmopathy. From that second work: Most thyroid clonotypes with frequency above 0.001 were detected in blood. The model foresaw ophthalmopathy a median roughly 6.3 months prior to onset.

The source is a woman aged 35-60 years with Graves disease. Material: peripheral blood mononuclear cells (PBMCs), obtained at new diagnosis, from a patient treated with antithyroid drugs.

The chain's CDR3 is CASSFPNTEAFF. DNA of the CDR3: TGTGCCAGCAGCTTCCCGAACACTGAAGCTTTCTTT. This chain connects TRBV12-3 or TRBV12-4 to TRBJ1-1; no reliable D call. Deletions cut 6 bases from V and 1 base from J, with 6 bases between. CDR3 length: 12 amino acids.